This T cell receptor beta chain derives from a study of T cell responses to AZD1222 COVID-19 vaccine. Note on this clone: No antigen is known for it.

Assay used: immunoSEQ multiplex PCR; TCRdb lists only in-frame clones, some missing. This table holds about 120,000 clones, 92% found once. Whole-study findings and limits: Unmutated variant regions are reportedly targeted by nearly half of spike-specific TCRs.

The sample here was peripheral blood, taken on day 0 of AZD1222 vaccination. This receptor was taken from an adult in good health.

CDR3 coding DNA: TGTGCCTGGAGTACCCAGGGGGATCAGCCCCAGCATTTT. Translated: CAWSTQGDQPQHF. The chain employs TRBV30 and TRBJ1-5; 7 bases line up with TRBD1. This CDR3 region has 13 residues. The germline CDR1 and CDR2 sequences are GTSNPN and SVGIG (reference sequence). The V segment lost 2 bases and the J segment 5 bases; nucleotides outside the gene matches: 3. Full variable domain (rest looked up from reference TRBV30 and TRBJ1-5): SQTIHQWPATLVQPVGSPLSLECTVEGTSNPNLYWYRQAAGRGLQLLFYSVGIGQISSEVPQNLSASRPQDRQFILSSKKLLLSDSGFYLCAWSTQGDQPQHFGDGTRLSIL.